This T cell receptor (beta chain) originates from a study of shared clonotypes between healthy human individuals. V trimming: 7 bases; J trimming: 5 bases; junction bases outside the gene matches: 19. The CDR3 totals 18 residues. Germline CDR1 and CDR2: SEHNR and FQNEAQ (reference sequence). The repertoire was sequenced with immunoSEQ multiplex PCR; TCRdb's copy has only in-frame clones and lacks some. The sample consists of some 470,000 clones, roughly four fifths of them appearing once. This receptor was identified in a middle-aged woman in good health. Some clones in this sample may be carry-over from other donors' samples. Material for sequencing was PBMCs. The V and J genes are TRBV7-9 and TRBJ2-5, with TRBD2 identical over 10 bases. The CDR3 bases are TGTGCCAGCACCCCGGGGGGGACTAGCGTTTCTCGAGGGGAGACCCAGTACTTC. Translated: CASTPGGTSVSRGETQYF.